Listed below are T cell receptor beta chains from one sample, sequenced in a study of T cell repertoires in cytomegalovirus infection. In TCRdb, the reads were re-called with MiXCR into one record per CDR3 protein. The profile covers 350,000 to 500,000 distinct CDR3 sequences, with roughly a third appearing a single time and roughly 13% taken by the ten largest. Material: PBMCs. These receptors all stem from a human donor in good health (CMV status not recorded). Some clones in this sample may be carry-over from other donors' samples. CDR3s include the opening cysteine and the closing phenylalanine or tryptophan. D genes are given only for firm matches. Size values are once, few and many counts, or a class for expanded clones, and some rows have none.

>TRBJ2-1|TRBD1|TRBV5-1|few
TGCGCCAGCAGCTTGGGGACAGGGGCAGGGAATGAGCAGTTCTTC
CASSLGTGAGNEQFF
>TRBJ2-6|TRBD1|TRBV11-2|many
TGTGCCAGCAGCCCATGGGGACAGGACTACATCTCTGGGGCCAACGTCCTGACTTTC
CASSPWGQDYISGANVLTF
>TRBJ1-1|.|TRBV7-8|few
TGTGCCAGCAGCACAAACACGGGGTGGGGCACTGAAGCTTTCTTT
CASSTNTGWGTEAFF
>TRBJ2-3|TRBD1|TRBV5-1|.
TGCGCCAGCAACCGACAGGGCCACACAGATACGCAGTATTTT
CASNRQGHTDTQYF
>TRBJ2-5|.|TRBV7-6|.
TGTGCCAGCAGCTTCTTTGTGCAGCGAGAGACCCAGTACTTC
CASSFFVQRETQYF
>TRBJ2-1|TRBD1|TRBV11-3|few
TGTGCCAGCAGCTCTGGGACAGGGAATCAAAATGAGCAGTTCTTC
CASSSGTGNQNEQFF
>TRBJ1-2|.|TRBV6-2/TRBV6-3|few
TGTGCCAGCAGTACCCCGGGGAGCTATGGCTACACCTTC
CASSTPGSYGYTF
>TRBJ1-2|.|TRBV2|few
TGTGCCAGCAGGGGGTCGGGGGGCACTAACTATGGCTACACCTTC
CASRGSGGTNYGYTF
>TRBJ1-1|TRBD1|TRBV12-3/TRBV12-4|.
TGTGCCAGCAGTACACAGGGGCGCGTCACTGGAGCTTTCTTT
CASSTQGRVTGAFF
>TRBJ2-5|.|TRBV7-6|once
TGTGCCAGGAGGGATCCGGGGTACCAAGAGACCCAGTACTTC
CARRDPGYQETQYF
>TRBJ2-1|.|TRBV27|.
TGTGCCAGCAGTCCTCCGGGCTACTCTGGGCAGCTCTTC
CASSPPGYSGQLF
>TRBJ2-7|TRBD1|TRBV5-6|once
TGTGCCAGCAGCCCGGACAGGGGGAATCCGTCCTACGAGCAGTACTTC
CASSPDRGNPSYEQYF
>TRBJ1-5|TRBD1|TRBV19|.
TGTGCCAGTACCCAGGACAGGGGGCCCAATCAGCCCCAGCATTTT
CASTQDRGPNQPQHF
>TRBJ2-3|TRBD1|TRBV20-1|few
TGCAGTGCTAGGCGATACAGGGGCAGCACAGATACGCAGTATTTT
CSARRYRGSTDTQYF
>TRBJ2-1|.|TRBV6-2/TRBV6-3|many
TGTGCCAGCAGTTACTCGGGGCCTTCCTACAATGAGCAGTTCTTC
CASSYSGPSYNEQFF
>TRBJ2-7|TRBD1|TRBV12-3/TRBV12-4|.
TGTGCCAGCGGAGGACAGGCGAAGGACGAGCAGTACTTC
CASGGQAKDEQYF
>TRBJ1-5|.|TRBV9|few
TGTGCCAGCAGCGTAGTACCGGGGCAGCCCCAGCATTTT
CASSVVPGQPQHF
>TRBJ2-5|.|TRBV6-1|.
TGTGCCAGCGTGACAGAGCAGTACCAAGAGACCCAGTACTTC
CASVTEQYQETQYF
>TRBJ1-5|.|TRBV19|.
TGTGCCAGTAGTACCTCCAGTGCCTATAGCAATCAGCCCCAGCATTTT
CASSTSSAYSNQPQHF
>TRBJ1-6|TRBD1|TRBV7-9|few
TGTGCCAGCAGCGTCGGGCGACAGGGGTTAAACTCCTATAATTCACCCCTCCACTTT
CASSVGRQGLNSYNSPLHF
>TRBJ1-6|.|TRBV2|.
TGTGCCAGCAGTGTATTAGCACCCCTCCACTTT
CASSVLAPLHF
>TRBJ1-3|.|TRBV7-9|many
TGTGCCAGCAGCTTAGTTAGTGGCAGTGGAAACACCATATATTTT
CASSLVSGSGNTIYF
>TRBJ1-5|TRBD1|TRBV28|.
TGTGCCAGCAGCCCCGCAGGGACAGGGGGTGGACTTCAGCCCCAGCATTTT
CASSPAGTGGGLQPQHF
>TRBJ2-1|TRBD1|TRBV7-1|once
TGTGCCAGCAGCAACCCCCGGACAGGGACGCCCAATGAGCAGTTCTTC
CASSNPRTGTPNEQFF
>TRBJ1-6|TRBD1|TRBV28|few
TGTGCCAGCAAACAGGGGGCGCAGAATTCACCCCTCCACTTT
CASKQGAQNSPLHF
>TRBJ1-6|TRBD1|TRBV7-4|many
TGTGCCAGCAGCTTTTCGGGACAGGGTTCTTCACCCCTCCACTTT
CASSFSGQGSSPLHF
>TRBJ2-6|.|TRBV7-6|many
TGTGCCAGCAGCTTTCGGGACGGACTACCCTTCTCTGGGGCCAACGTCCTGACTTTC
CASSFRDGLPFSGANVLTF
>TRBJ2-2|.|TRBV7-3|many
TGTGCCAGCAGCTTAAATCGGGCCGGGGGATCGAACACCGGGGAGCTGTTTTTT
CASSLNRAGGSNTGELFF
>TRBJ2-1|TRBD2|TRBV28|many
TGTGCCAGCAGTTTAGTAAGCGGGGGGCGCAATGAGCAGTTCTTC
CASSLVSGGRNEQFF
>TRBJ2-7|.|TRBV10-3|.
TGTGCCATCAGTCCGGGACCCCAGAGCTCCTACGAGCAGTACTTC
CAISPGPQSSYEQYF
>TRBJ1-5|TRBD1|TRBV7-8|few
TGTGCCAGCAGCGACCCCAGGGGGAGCGGCAATCAGCCCCAGCATTTT
CASSDPRGSGNQPQHF
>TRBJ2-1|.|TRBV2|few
TGTGCAGGGGGGGGGACCCAGGGGAAGAACAGGAATGAGCAGTTCTTC
CAGGGTQGKNRNEQFF
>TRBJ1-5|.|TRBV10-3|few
TGTGCCATCCGCTCAGAGAATCAGCCCCAGCATTTT
CAIRSENQPQHF
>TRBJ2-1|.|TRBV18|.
TGTGCCAGCTCACCCTTCACACAGGGCTCCTACAATGAGCAGTTCTTC
CASSPFTQGSYNEQFF
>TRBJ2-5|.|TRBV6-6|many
TGTGCCAGCAGTTACGGAGGGGAGAGGGAGACCCAGTACTTC
CASSYGGERETQYF
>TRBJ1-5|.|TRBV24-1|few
TGTGCCACCGGGGCCTTGGGGCCCCAGCATTTT
CATGALGPQHF
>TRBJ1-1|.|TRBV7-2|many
TGTGCCAGCTCCTTAACGACGGTCACTGAAGCTTTCTTT
CASSLTTVTEAFF
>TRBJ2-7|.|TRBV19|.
TGTGCCAGTAGGGGGCGGCCGTCCTACGAGCAGTACTTC
CASRGRPSYEQYF
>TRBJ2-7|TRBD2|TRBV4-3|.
TGCGCCAGCAGCCAAGATTGGGGGGGTCCGGGGTCCTACGAGCAGTACTTC
CASSQDWGGPGSYEQYF
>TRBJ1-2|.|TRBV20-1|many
TGCAGTGCTAGAGCCCCAGAAAACGACTATGGCTACACCTTC
CSARAPENDYGYTF
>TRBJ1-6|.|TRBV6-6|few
TGTGCCAGCAGCCCGACAGACTCCTATAATTCACCCCTCCACTTT
CASSPTDSYNSPLHF
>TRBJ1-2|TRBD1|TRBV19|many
TGTGCCAGTAGTATAGAGGGACAGGTACTCTATGGCTACACCTTC
CASSIEGQVLYGYTF
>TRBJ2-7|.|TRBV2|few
TGTGCCAGCAGCCGGCTCGGGAGTGGCGAGCAGTACTTC
CASSRLGSGEQYF
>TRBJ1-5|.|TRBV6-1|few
TGTGCCAGTAGAGGACGGGTTAGCAATCAGCCCCAGCATTTT
CASRGRVSNQPQHF
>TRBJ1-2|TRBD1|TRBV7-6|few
TGTGCCAGCAGAAGCGGTACAGGGGAAAACTATGGCTACACCTTC
CASRSGTGENYGYTF
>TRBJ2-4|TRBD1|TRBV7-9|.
TGTGCCAGCAGCACAGGGGAGAACATTCAGTACTTC
CASSTGENIQYF
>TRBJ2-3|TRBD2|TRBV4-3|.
TGCGCCAGCAGCCAAGAGGCGCGGGGGGCTAGCACAGATACGCAGTATTTT
CASSQEARGASTDTQYF
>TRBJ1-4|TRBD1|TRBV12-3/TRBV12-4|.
TGTGCCAGCAGTCAGGGACAGGGCGCCTCAACTAATGAAAAACTGTTTTTT
CASSQGQGASTNEKLFF